The rows below give T cell receptor beta chains drawn from one sample of a study of cytomegalovirus exposure and HLA in healthy donors. Libraries were prepared by immunoSEQ multiplex PCR; TCRdb keeps only in-frame clonotypes and omits some of them. The table records fewer than 250,000 clones, more than 65% of them present only once. Source material: PBMCs. The receptor set was obtained from a young man in good health and CMV-seronegative. CDR3s include the opening cysteine and the closing phenylalanine or tryptophan.

cdr3_length,v_call,cdr3_aa
14,TRBV4-2,CASSQPDRADGYTF
14,TRBV2,CASSETVAGTEAFF
15,TRBV11-2,CASSLRDRAKEKLFF
13,TRBV27,CASRASSGNTIYF
14,TRBV6-1,CAVSQGFKNTEAFF
16,TRBV19,CASSTRRGWNTGELFF
18,TRBV4-1,CASSQDIASSGRVYEQYF
15,TRBV30,CAWSGLAGDVNEQFF
15,TRBV7-2,CASSLMSAGNYGYTF
14,TRBV28,CASRPGQGWQPQHF
18,TRBV4-1,CASSRPGLDPHGSETQYF
14,TRBV30,CAWSETGGTYEQYF
15,TRBV18,CASSRSTGEVYEQYF
20,TRBV2,CASRTSQFAMSGGSYTEAFF
12,TRBV27,CASRAGGYEQYF
16,TRBV19,CASSIGAGAVSYEQYF
16,TRBV18,CASSPLPTGQLVEQYF